A selection of T cell receptor beta chains follows, all from one sample in a study of molecular identifiers for immune sequencing clone quantification. TCRdb itself ran the PCR reads through MiXCR, one entry per CDR3 protein. The repertoire has more than 550,000 distinct CDR3 sequences, approximately 24% of them found once; the top ten carry about 0.84%. Sequencing used naive CD8+ T cells from blood, with Jurkat cell RNA spiked in. All receptors derive from a human donor in good health. Some libraries in this study had Jurkat cell RNA spiked in. Both conserved end residues are part of each CDR3. The D gene is left open where the match is weak. Clone size, where shown, is once, few, many, or a class for clones that have expanded.

NA,NA,TRBJ1-1,TRBV7-2,TGTGCCAGCACCCTAAGTGGGGGTGGATATAGAGAAGCTTTCTTT,CASTLSGGGYREAFF
many,TRBD2,TRBJ2-3,TRBV28,TGTGCCAGCAGTTTATTTCAGCGGGAGGGTTATTTT,CASSLFQREGYF
NA,NA,TRBJ2-3,TRBV19,TGTGCCAGTAGTATAGACATCAGCACAGATACGCAGTATTTT,CASSIDISTDTQYF
few,TRBD1,TRBJ2-7,TRBV5-6,TGTGCCAGCAGCTTGGTTCGCGACAGGGACGCCTACGAGCAGTACTTC,CASSLVRDRDAYEQYF
NA,NA,TRBJ1-1,TRBV5-1,TGCGCCAGCAGCTTGGGACAGGAGGTGAACACTGAAGCTTTCTTT,CASSLGQEVNTEAFF
once,NA,TRBJ2-2,TRBV11-2,TGTGCCAGCAGATGGGGGACCGGGGAGCTGTTTTTT,CASRWGTGELFF
many,TRBD2,TRBJ2-3,TRBV6-6,TGTGCCAGCAGCACTCCAACCGCGACAGGGACTAGCGGCACAGATACGCAGTATTTT,CASSTPTATGTSGTDTQYF
NA,NA,TRBJ1-3,TRBV15,TGTGCCACCAGCACCAGGGCCTACTCTGGAAACACCATATATTTT,CATSTRAYSGNTIYF
many,NA,TRBJ2-2,TRBV29-1,TGCAGCTTCATCAGGAGGGACACCGGGGAGCTGTTTTTT,CSFIRRDTGELFF
NA,NA,TRBJ1-5,TRBV28,TGTGCCAGCAGTTTGTCGGGATTTTCTCAGCCCCAGCATTTT,CASSLSGFSQPQHF
few,TRBD2,TRBJ2-2,TRBV24-1,TGTGCCACCAGTGAACCGCCTAGCGGAGACCTCCCGACGGGGGAGCTGTTTTTT,CATSEPPSGDLPTGELFF
few,TRBD2,TRBJ2-1,TRBV7-9,TGTGCCAGCAGCTCGGGGGGTCGACTTGAGCAGTTCTTC,CASSSGGRLEQFF
few,TRBD2,TRBJ2-3,TRBV4-3,TGCGCCAGCAGCCAAGATCCCTGGACTAGCGGGGGGGCGGATACGCAGTATTTT,CASSQDPWTSGGADTQYF
many,NA,TRBJ2-2,TRBV12-3/TRBV12-4,TGTGCCAGCAGTCCCTCACGCACCGGGGAGCTGTTTTTT,CASSPSRTGELFF
few,TRBD2,TRBJ2-7,TRBV7-9,TGTGCCGTCACTCCAGCGGGAGGTCACGAGCAGTACTTC,CAVTPAGGHEQYF
few,NA,TRBJ2-7,TRBV3-1,TGTGCCAGCAGCCGCAATTTACCAGGGGCGCTGACCTACGAGCAGTACTTC,CASSRNLPGALTYEQYF
NA,NA,TRBJ1-5,TRBV4-1,TGCGCCAGCAGCCAGATTATGTTCAATCAGCCCCAGCATTTT,CASSQIMFNQPQHF
many,NA,TRBJ1-2,TRBV19,TGTGCCAGTAGTATCCCAAGTGAGGGTAACTATGGCTACACCTTC,CASSIPSEGNYGYTF
many,NA,TRBJ2-3,TRBV14,TGTGCCAGCAGCCAAGTGACTAGCACAGATACGCAGTATTTT,CASSQVTSTDTQYF
few,TRBD1,TRBJ2-7,TRBV5-1,TGCGCCAGCAGCTTGGTTTCGGGACAGGGGTTCAACGAGCAGTACTTC,CASSLVSGQGFNEQYF
many,NA,TRBJ2-7,TRBV20-1,TGCAGTGCTAGAGATCTTTTGGGGGCAACCTACGAGCAGTACTTC,CSARDLLGATYEQYF
NA,TRBD2,TRBJ2-2,TRBV30,TGTGCCTGGAGTTTAACGGGACTAGCGGGAGCCGGGGAGCTGTTTTTT,CAWSLTGLAGAGELFF
few,NA,TRBJ1-5,TRBV6-5,TGTGCCAGCGGTTACTCGGGGGTGACGCAGCCCCAGCATTTT,CASGYSGVTQPQHF
many,NA,TRBJ1-1,TRBV29-1,TGCAGCGTTGTAGGGACGGAGACGACTGAAGCTTTCTTT,CSVVGTETTEAFF